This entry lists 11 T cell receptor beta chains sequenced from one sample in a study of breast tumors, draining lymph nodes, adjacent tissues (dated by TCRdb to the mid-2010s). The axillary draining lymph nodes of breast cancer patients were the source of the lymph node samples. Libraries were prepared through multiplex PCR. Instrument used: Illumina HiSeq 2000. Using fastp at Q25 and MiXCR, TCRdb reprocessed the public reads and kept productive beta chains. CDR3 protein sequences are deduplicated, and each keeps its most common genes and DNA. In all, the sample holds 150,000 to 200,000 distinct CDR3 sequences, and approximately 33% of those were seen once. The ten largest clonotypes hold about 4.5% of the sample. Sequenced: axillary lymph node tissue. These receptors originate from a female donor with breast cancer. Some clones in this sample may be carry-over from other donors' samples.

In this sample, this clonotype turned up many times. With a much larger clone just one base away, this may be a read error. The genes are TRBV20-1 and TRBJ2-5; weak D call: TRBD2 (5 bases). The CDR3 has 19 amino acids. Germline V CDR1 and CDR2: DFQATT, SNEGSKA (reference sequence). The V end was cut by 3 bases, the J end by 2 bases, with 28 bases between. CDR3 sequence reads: CSASSPSTSAGRRQETQYF. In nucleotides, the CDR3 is TGCAGTGCTAGTTCCCCGTCAACGTCGGCCGGAAGGAGGCAAGAGACCCAGTACTTC.

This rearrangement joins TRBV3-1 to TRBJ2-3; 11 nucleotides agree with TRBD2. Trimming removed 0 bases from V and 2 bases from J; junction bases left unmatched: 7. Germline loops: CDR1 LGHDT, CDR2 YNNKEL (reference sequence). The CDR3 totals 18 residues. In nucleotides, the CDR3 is TGTGCCAGCAGCCAAGAAATGCTAGCGGGAGGTGCCACAGATACGCAGTATTTT. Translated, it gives CASSQEMLAGGATDTQYF.

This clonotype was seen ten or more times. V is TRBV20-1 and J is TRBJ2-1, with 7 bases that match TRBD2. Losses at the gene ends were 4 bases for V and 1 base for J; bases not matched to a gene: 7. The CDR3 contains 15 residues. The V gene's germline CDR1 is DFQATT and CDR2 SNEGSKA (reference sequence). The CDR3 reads CSATTSFSSYNEQFF. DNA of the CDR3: TGCAGTGCTACGACTAGCTTTAGTTCCTACAATGAGCAGTTCTTC.

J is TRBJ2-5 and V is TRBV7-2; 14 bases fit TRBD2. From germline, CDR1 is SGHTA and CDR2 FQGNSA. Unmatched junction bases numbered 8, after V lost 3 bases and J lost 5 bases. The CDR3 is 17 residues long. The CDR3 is CASSFQRLAGGPETQYF. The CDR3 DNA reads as TGTGCCAGCAGCTTTCAACGACTAGCGGGGGGGCCGGAGACCCAGTACTTC.

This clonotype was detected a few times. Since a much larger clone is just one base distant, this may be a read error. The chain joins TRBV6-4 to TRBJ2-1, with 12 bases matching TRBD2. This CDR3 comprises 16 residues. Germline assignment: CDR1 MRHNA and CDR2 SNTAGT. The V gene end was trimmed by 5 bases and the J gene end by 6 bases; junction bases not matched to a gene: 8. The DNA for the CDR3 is TGTGCCAGCAGTCAGGCTAGCGGGGGGGCTGGCAATGAGCAGTTCTTC. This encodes CASSQASGGAGNEQFF.

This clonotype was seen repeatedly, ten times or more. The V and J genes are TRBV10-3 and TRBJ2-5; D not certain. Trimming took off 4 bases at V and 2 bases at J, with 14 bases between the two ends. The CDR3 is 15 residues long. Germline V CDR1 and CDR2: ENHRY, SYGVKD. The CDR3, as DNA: TGTGCCATCAGTGGTAGTAGGAGTATACAAGAGACCCAGTACTTC. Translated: CAISGSRSIQETQYF.

CDR3 nucleotide sequence: TGCAGTGCCTGCACCGGGACTAGCGGGAGCTACGATACGCAGTATTTT. Protein product: CSACTGTSGSYDTQYF. The chain has TRBV20-1 and TRBJ2-3, with 14 bases lining up with TRBD2. The CDR3 runs 16 residues. The germline V gene has CDR1 DFQATT and CDR2 SNEGSKA (reference sequence). The ends lost 6 bases at V and 6 bases at J; junction bases unmatched: 11.

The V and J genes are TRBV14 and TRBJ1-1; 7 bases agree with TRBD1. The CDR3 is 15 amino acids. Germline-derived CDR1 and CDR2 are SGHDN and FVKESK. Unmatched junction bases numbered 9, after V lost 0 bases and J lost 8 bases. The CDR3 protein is CASSQDWQGGSEAFF. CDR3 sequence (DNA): TGTGCCAGCAGCCAAGATTGGCAGGGGGGGTCCGAAGCTTTCTTT.

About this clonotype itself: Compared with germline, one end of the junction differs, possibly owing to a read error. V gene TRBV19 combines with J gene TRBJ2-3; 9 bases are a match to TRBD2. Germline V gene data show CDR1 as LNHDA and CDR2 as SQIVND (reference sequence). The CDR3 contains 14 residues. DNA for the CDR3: TGTGCCAGTAGTCCCAGCGGGAGGACAGTTACGCAGTATTTT. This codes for CASSPSGRTVTQYF.

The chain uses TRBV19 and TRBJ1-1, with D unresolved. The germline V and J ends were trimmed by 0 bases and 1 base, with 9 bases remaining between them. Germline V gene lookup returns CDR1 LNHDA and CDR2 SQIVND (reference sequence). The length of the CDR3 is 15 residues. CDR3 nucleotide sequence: TGTGCCAGTAGTATAGATGTCGACGGGAACACTGAAGCTTTCTTT. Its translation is CASSIDVDGNTEAFF.

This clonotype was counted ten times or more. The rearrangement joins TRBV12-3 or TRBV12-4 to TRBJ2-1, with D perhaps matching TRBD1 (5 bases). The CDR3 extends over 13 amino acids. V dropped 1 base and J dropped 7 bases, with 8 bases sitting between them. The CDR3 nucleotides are TGTGCCAGCAGTTTAGGGGGCATTAATGAGCAGTTCTTC. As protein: CASSLGGINEQFF.